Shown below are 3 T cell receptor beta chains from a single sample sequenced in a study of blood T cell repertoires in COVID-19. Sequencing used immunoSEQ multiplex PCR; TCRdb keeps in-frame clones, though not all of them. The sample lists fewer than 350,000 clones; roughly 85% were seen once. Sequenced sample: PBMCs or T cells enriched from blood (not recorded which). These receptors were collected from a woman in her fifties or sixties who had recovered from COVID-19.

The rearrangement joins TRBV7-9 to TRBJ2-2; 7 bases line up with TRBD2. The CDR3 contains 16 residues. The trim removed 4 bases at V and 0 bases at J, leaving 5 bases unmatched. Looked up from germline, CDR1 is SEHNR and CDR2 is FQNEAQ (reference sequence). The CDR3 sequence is CASSSIGLANTGELFF. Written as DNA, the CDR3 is TGTGCCAGCAGCTCTATTGGACTAGCGAACACCGGGGAGCTGTTTTTT.

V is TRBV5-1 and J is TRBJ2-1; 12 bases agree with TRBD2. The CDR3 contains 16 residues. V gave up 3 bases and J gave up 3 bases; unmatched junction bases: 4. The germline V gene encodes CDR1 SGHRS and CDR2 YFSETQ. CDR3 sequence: CASSWRLAGDYNEQFF. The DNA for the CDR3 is TGCGCCAGCAGCTGGAGACTAGCGGGGGACTACAATGAGCAGTTCTTC.

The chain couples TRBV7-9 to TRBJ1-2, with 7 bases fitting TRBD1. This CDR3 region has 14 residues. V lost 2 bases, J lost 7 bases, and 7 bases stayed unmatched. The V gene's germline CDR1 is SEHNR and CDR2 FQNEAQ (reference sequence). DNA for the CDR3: TGTGCCAGCAGCTTAAAGGGGGCGCCCGCTGGCTACACCTTC. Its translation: CASSLKGAPAGYTF.